The text below deals with one T cell receptor beta chain. At one boundary the junction diverges from the germline segment, which might be a read error. RNA was extracted from bulk tissue without any cell sorting. The data were taken from a study of tumor and adjacent non-tumor tissue in lung cancer. For the study at large: Samples averaged around 3.9 million productive TCRbeta reads each.

The CDR3 runs to 14 residues. A modified ARM-PCR protocol with three rounds of nested PCR amplified TCRbeta. MiXCR was run by TCRdb on the multiplex PCR reads, yielding one entry per CDR3 protein. Of 200,000 to 250,000 distinct CDR3 sequences listed, less than 80% are singletons. The rearrangement uses TRBV12-3 or TRBV12-4 and TRBJ1-2; D is ambiguous. Sequenced: lung tumor tissue. The clonotype comes from a man aged 55 to 70 with non-small cell lung cancer. The CDR3 DNA reads TGTACCAGCAGTTTATTCGCAGGAATTTATGGCTACACCTTC. Its translation: CTSSLFAGIYGYTF.